The sequence of this TCR beta chain was determined in a study of tumor-infiltrating lymphocytes in oesophageal squamous cell carcinoma. TCRdb used MiXCR to reprocess the PCR reads, holding one entry per CDR3 protein. The sample consists of about 11,000 distinct CDR3 sequences, around half of them appearing once. This clonotype has ten or more counts. The TCR comes from a female donor with esophageal squamous cell carcinoma. The sequencing sample was made of esophageal tumor tissue.

CDR3 region: CASSLARGGHRELFF. The CDR3 coding sequence is TGTGCCAGCAGCTTGGCTAGGGGGGGCCACCGGGAGCTGTTTTTT. V and J are TRBV5-6 and TRBJ2-2; TRBD2 is a possible D gene (7 bases). Germline V lookup: CDR1 SGHDT, CDR2 YYEEEE. CDR3 length equals 15 residues. Trimming shortened V by 0 bases and J by 9 bases, and 15 bases separated the two germline ends.